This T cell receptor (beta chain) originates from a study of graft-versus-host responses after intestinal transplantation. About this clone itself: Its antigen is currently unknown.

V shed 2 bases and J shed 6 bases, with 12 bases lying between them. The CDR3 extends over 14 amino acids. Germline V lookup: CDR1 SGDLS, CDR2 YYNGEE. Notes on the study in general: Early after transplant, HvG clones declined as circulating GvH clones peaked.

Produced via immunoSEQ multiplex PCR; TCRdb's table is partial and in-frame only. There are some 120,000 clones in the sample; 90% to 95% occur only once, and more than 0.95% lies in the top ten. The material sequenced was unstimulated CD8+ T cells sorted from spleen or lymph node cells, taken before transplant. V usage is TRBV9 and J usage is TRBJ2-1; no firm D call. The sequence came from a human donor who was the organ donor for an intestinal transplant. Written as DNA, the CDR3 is TGTGCCAGCAGCGTCCTGAACTCATTCAATGAGCAGTTCTTC. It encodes CASSVLNSFNEQFF.